These 28 T cell receptor beta chains were all obtained from the same sample, sequenced in a study of T cell responses to AZD1222 COVID-19 vaccine. The assay was immunoSEQ multiplex PCR, and TCRdb's table has in-frame clones only and misses some. The data contain about 93,000 clones, nearly 90% of them singletons. The sample was peripheral blood, taken on day 0 of MenACWY control vaccination. The receptor set was obtained from an adult in good health.

In DNA form, the CDR3 reads TGTGCCAGCAGCTTGACAGATACGCAGTATTTT. Residues: CASSLTDTQYF. This chain connects TRBV5-6 to TRBJ2-3; D not certain. V was trimmed by 1 base and J by 3 bases, leaving 0 bases between them. In germline, CDR1 is SGHDT, CDR2 YYEEEE. CDR3 length: 11 residues. Drawing the rest from reference TRBV5-6 and TRBJ2-3, the complete variable domain is DAGVTQSPTHLIKTRGQQVTLRCSPKSGHDTVSWYQQALGQGPQFIFQYYEEEERQRGNFPDRFSGHQFPNYSSELNVNALLLGDSALYLCASSLTDTQYFGPGTRLTVL.

Remarks on this clone: In the same sample, other DNA sequences code for this CDR3. This sequence joins TRBV6-5 and TRBJ1-5; D remains ambiguous. CDR3 size: 15 residues. The ends were cut back, 0 bases at V and 1 base at J, with 7 bases in the middle. From germline, CDR1 is MNHEY and CDR2 SVGAGI. CDR3 nucleotides: TGTGCCAGCAGTTACTCCGGGGAAAGCAATCAGCCCCAGCATTTT. Protein sequence: CASSYSGESNQPQHF.

This chain uses TRBV7-2 with TRBJ2-2; D might be TRBD1 or TRBD2, each matching 6 bases. V was clipped by 2 bases and J by 0 bases, with 10 bases between them. CDR3 length: 16 residues. CDR1 SGHTA and CDR2 FQGNSA come from the germline V gene. The DNA of the CDR3 is TGTGCCAGCAGCTTATCGGGGGCGCCGAACACCGGGGAGCTGTTTTTT. As protein: CASSLSGAPNTGELFF. Looking up the rest from reference TRBV7-2 and TRBJ2-2 gives the full variable domain: GAGVSQSPSNKVTEKGKDVELRCDPISGHTALYWYRQSLGQGLEFLIYFQGNSAPDKSGLPSDRFSAERTGGSVSTLTIQRTQQEDSAVYLCASSLSGAPNTGELFFGEGSRLTVL.

The rearrangement joins TRBV7-2 to TRBJ1-5; D is ambiguous. Trimming cost V 1 base and J 6 bases, with 13 bases left between them. This CDR3 spans 15 amino acids. CDR1 and CDR2 (germline): SGHTA, FQGNSA. This CDR3 is CASSLDLTRSQPQHF. The CDR3 region has the DNA TGTGCCAGCAGCTTAGACCTTACAAGGAGTCAGCCCCAGCATTTT.

The chain links TRBV12-5 to TRBJ1-6; no firm D call. V dropped 7 bases and J dropped 0 bases, with 10 bases sitting between them. The germline CDR1 and CDR2 sequences are LGHNT and FRNRAP. This CDR3 spans 15 amino acids. CDR3 DNA sequence: TGTGCTAGTGCGGCAAAAAGCTCCTATAATTCACCCCTCCACTTT. This encodes CASAAKSSYNSPLHF. Filled out from reference TRBV12-5 and TRBJ1-6, the complete variable domain reads DARVTQTPRHKVTEMGQEVTMRCQPILGHNTVFWYRQTMMQGLELLAYFRNRAPLDDSGMPKDRFSAEMPDATLATLKIQPSEPRDSAVYFCASAAKSSYNSPLHFGNGTRLTVT.

The chain employs TRBV13 and TRBJ2-3, with no clear D. V was trimmed by 3 bases and J by 1 base, leaving 5 bases between them. CDR3 length: 13 amino acids. Germline V lookup: CDR1 PRHDT, CDR2 FYEKMQ (reference sequence). The CDR3 spells CASSFPGTDTQYF. The DNA of the CDR3 is TGTGCCAGCAGCTTTCCGGGCACAGATACGCAGTATTTT.

The gene calls are TRBV2 and TRBJ1-1; D is uncertain. The germline CDR1 and CDR2 sequences are SNHLY and FYNNEI. This CDR3 spans 15 amino acids. V lost 3 bases and J lost 1, with 12 bases in between. CDR3 loop: CASSEFPGSNTEAFF. The CDR3 region has the DNA TGTGCCAGCAGTGAGTTTCCAGGATCGAACACTGAAGCTTTCTTT.

The rearrangement joins TRBV5-5 to TRBJ2-2, with D hard to call. V lost 0 bases, J lost 0 bases, and 9 bases lay in between. This CDR3 region has 16 residues. The V gene's germline CDR1 is SGHKS and CDR2 YYEKEE (reference sequence). The CDR3 nucleotides read TGTGCCAGCAGCTTGGGGTTATTCGCGAACACCGGGGAGCTGTTTTTT. As protein: CASSLGLFANTGELFF. Full variable domain (missing parts from reference TRBV5-5 and TRBJ2-2): DAGVTQSPTHLIKTRGQQVTLRCSPISGHKSVSWYQQVLGQGPQFIFQYYEKEERGRGNFPDRFSARQFPNYSSELNVNALLLGDSALYLCASSLGLFANTGELFFGEGSRLTVL.

This clone was seen more than once but under ten times. The V gene is TRBV11-2, the J gene TRBJ2-2; D remains ambiguous. There are 13 residues in the CDR3. Between the trimmed V and J ends, which lost 4 bases and 6 bases, there was a span of 9 bases. CDR1 is SGHAT and CDR2 is FQNNGV in the germline V gene. As DNA, the CDR3 is TGTGCCAGCAGCTCCAGCCGGTCCGGGGAGCTGTTTTTT. This gives the protein CASSSSRSGELFF.

V is TRBV4-3 and J is TRBJ1-3; no definite D call. V shed 1 base and J shed 0 bases, with 10 bases lying between them. This CDR3 is built from 16 residues. Germline CDR1 LGHNA, CDR2 YSLEER. CDR3: CASSQGSPGSGNTIYF. CDR3 bases: TGCGCCAGCAGCCAAGGGAGTCCGGGCTCTGGAAACACCATATATTTT.

The chain carries TRBV5-1 and TRBJ1-6; perhaps TRBD1 as D (6 bases). Germline V gene sequence: CDR1 SGHRS, CDR2 YFSETQ. CDR3 length: 14 residues. The V gene lost 10 bases and the J gene lost 8 bases, with 19 bases spanning the gap. CDR3 residues: CASARDQGHSPLHF. CDR3 nucleotide sequence: TGCGCCTCAGCCCGGGATCAGGGGCATTCACCCCTCCACTTT.

This clone has a single count. This chain uses TRBV5-1 with TRBJ2-7, with 7 positions matching TRBD2. Germline CDR1 and CDR2: SGHRS and YFSETQ. The ends lost 4 bases at V and 0 bases at J; junction bases unmatched: 7. The CDR3 extends over 15 amino acids. CDR3 in amino acids: CASSMGGGLSYEQYF. The CDR3 DNA follows: TGCGCCAGCAGCATGGGCGGGGGACTCTCCTACGAGCAGTACTTC.

The chain joins TRBV15 to TRBJ1-1; TRBD1 matches 9 bases. The CDR3 runs 15 residues. V dropped 0 bases and J dropped 6; count of bases not matched to a gene: 5. In germline, CDR1 is LNHNV, CDR2 YYDKDF (reference sequence). Written as DNA, the CDR3 is TGTGCCACCAGCAGAGATCTACAGGGGGCCGCTGAAGCTTTCTTT. It codes for CATSRDLQGAAEAFF.

The chain couples TRBV5-6 to TRBJ1-1; 7 nucleotides match TRBD1. Per the germline V gene, CDR1 is SGHDT and CDR2 is YYEEEE. This CDR3 is 15 amino acids long. The V gene end was trimmed by 1 base and the J gene end by 8 bases; junction bases not matched to a gene: 11. The CDR3 nucleotides are TGTGCCAGCAGCTTGTTCACAGGGGCAAACCGGGAAGCTTTCTTT. It codes for CASSLFTGANREAFF.

The chain has TRBV5-6 and TRBJ2-3, with 8 nucleotides matching TRBD2. Germline V gene lookup returns CDR1 SGHDT and CDR2 YYEEEE. This CDR3 is built from 14 residues. V dropped 4 bases and J dropped 0; count of bases not matched to a gene: 1. CDR3 sequence: CASSIAGSTDTQYF. Written as DNA, the CDR3 is TGTGCCAGCAGCATAGCGGGGAGCACAGATACGCAGTATTTT.

The chain employs TRBV5-8 and TRBJ2-3, with 9 bases that match TRBD2. Germline V gives CDR1 SGHTS, CDR2 YDEGEE. J was trimmed by 0 bases and V by 4 bases; bases with no gene match: 3. CDR3 length equals 15 residues. CDR3 protein: CASSPGLASTDTQYF. CDR3 nucleotide sequence: TGTGCCAGCAGCCCAGGACTAGCGAGCACAGATACGCAGTATTTT.

The CDR3 is CASSRTAASTDTQYF. The DNA of the CDR3 is TGTGCCAGCTCACGGACGGCGGCTAGCACAGATACGCAGTATTTT. This chain connects TRBV18 to TRBJ2-3; the D is unclear. V was pared by 4 bases and J by 0 bases, with 11 bases between. The CDR3 covers 15 residues. Germline-derived CDR1 and CDR2 are KGHSH and LQKENI.

The rearrangement joins TRBV7-2 to TRBJ2-5; tentatively, D is TRBD2 (6 bases). Between the trimmed V and J ends, which lost 8 bases and 1 base, there was a span of 14 bases. Germline V gene data show CDR1 as SGHTA and CDR2 as FQGNSA. CDR3 size: 14 residues. This CDR3 is CASATGGVQETQYF. The CDR3 DNA reads as TGTGCCAGCGCCACAGGAGGGGTCCAAGAGACCCAGTACTTC.

This clone turned up a few times. The chain is built from TRBV5-4 and TRBJ2-7; D gene uncertain. CDR3 length: 11 amino acids. The ends were cut back, 3 bases at V and 0 bases at J, with 1 base in the middle. Germline CDR1 is SGHNT and CDR2 is YYREEE (reference sequence). The CDR3, as DNA: TGTGCCAGCAGCTCCTCCTACGAGCAGTACTTC. It specifies CASSSSYEQYF.

The chain couples TRBV18 to TRBJ2-2; 8 bases align to TRBD1. V trimming: 6 bases; J trimming: 6 bases; junction bases outside the gene matches: 9. The CDR3 extends over 15 amino acids. Germline V gene lookup returns CDR1 KGHSH and CDR2 LQKENI. The CDR3 is CASSNGQGWAGELFF. In DNA, the CDR3 is TGTGCCAGCTCGAATGGACAGGGTTGGGCCGGGGAGCTGTTTTTT.

This chain connects TRBV28 to TRBJ1-4; D not resolved. The germline V and J ends were trimmed by 5 bases and 8 bases, with 18 bases remaining between them. CDR1 MDHEN and CDR2 SYDVKM come from the germline V gene. The CDR3 spans 15 residues. DNA of the CDR3: TGTGCCAGCAGTCCTTTGCGGCCAGGCCCCGAAAAACTGTTTTTT. This sequence encodes CASSPLRPGPEKLFF.

This clone appeared a single time. The chain carries TRBV19 and TRBJ2-1; 9 bases match TRBD1. Germline V gene lookup returns CDR1 LNHDA and CDR2 SQIVND (reference sequence). This CDR3 has 16 residues. V lost 3 bases to trimming and J lost 7 bases; unmatched junction nucleotides: 10. The CDR3 here is CASSILRGQGGNEQFF. DNA of the CDR3: TGTGCCAGTAGTATTTTAAGGGGACAGGGAGGAAATGAGCAGTTCTTC.

The chain recombines TRBV20-1 with TRBJ1-1, with no clear D. Germline CDR1 reads DFQATT; CDR2 reads SNEGSKA (reference sequence). The CDR3 spans 11 residues. Trimming removed 6 bases at V and 1 base at J, with 6 bases between. CDR3 DNA: TGCAGTGCCCAGGAGAACACTGAAGCTTTCTTT. It codes for CSAQENTEAFF.

This clone was seen only a few times. The chain recombines TRBV19 with TRBJ1-1, with D tentatively TRBD1 (6 bases). The CDR3 consists of 17 residues. Trimming left V 4 bases short and J 1 base short, with 19 bases between. Germline CDR1 and CDR2: LNHDA and SQIVND (reference sequence). CDR3: CASSNGGMGGWNTEAFF. The CDR3 bases are TGTGCCAGTAGTAACGGGGGAATGGGGGGCTGGAACACTGAAGCTTTCTTT.

This clone was seen a single time. V is TRBV5-1 and J is TRBJ1-1; D gene ambiguous. The germline V gene has CDR1 SGHRS and CDR2 YFSETQ. Trimming pared 0 bases from V and 1 base from J, leaving 7 bases between. The CDR3 consists of 14 residues. The CDR3 nucleotides read TGCGCCAGCAGCTTGGGGACCGAGAACACTGAAGCTTTCTTT. The encoded protein is CASSLGTENTEAFF.

CDR3 protein: CASSLRDNSPLHF. The CDR3 bases are TGTGCCAGCAGCTTAAGGGATAATTCACCCCTCCACTTT. The V gene is TRBV7-9, the J gene TRBJ1-6; D is uncertain. Germline V gene lookup returns CDR1 SEHNR and CDR2 FQNEAQ (reference sequence). The V gene lost 2 bases and the J gene lost 5 bases, with 4 bases spanning the gap. This CDR3 is built from 13 residues. The complete variable domain, with remaining parts taken from reference TRBV7-9 and TRBJ1-6, reads DTGVSQNPRHKITKRGQNVTFRCDPISEHNRLYWYRQTLGQGPEFLTYFQNEAQLEKSRLLSDRFSAERPKGSFSTLEIQRTEQGDSAMYLCASSLRDNSPLHFGNGTRLTVT.

The chain is built from TRBV25-1 and TRBJ2-1, with 11 bases that match TRBD2. J was trimmed by 3 bases and V by 8 bases; bases with no gene match: 9. CDR1 MGHDK and CDR2 SYGVNS come from the germline V gene. The CDR3 spans 16 residues. DNA of the CDR3: TGTGCCAGCGAAGGAGGACTAGCGGGCCTCTACAATGAGCAGTTCTTC. It encodes CASEGGLAGLYNEQFF.

This clone was detected only once. The V and J genes are TRBV5-4 and TRBJ1-2; maybe TRBD1 (6 bases). CDR1 and CDR2 (germline): SGHNT, YYREEE (reference sequence). Trimming cost V 4 bases and J 2 bases, with 12 bases left between them. CDR3 size: 14 residues. The CDR3 nucleotides read TGTGCCAGCAGCGGCGGGGGCAAGAACTATGGCTACACCTTC. Protein product: CASSGGGKNYGYTF.